Listed below are T cell receptor beta chains from one sample, sequenced in a study of T cell responses to AZD1222 COVID-19 vaccine. The data were produced by immunoSEQ multiplex PCR, yet TCRdb's version contains in-frame clones alone and is incomplete. The table lists about 120,000 clones, 65% to 90% of them singletons. This material consisted of peripheral blood, taken 28 days after the second AZD1222 dose. The receptor source for this set is an adult who received the AZD1222 COVID-19 vaccine. Each CDR3 is given with its conserved first and last residue. D genes are given only for firm matches. Clone sizes are given selectively: once, few, many, or a class where the clone is expanded.

cdr3_length: 13; j_call: TRBJ2-7; clone_size: NA; v_call: TRBV5-3; d_call: NA; cdr3_aa: CARSLNFSYEQYF; cdr3_nt: TGTGCCAGAAGCTTGAACTTCTCCTACGAGCAGTACTTC
cdr3_length: 14; j_call: TRBJ2-5; clone_size: NA; v_call: TRBV28; d_call: TRBD1; cdr3_aa: CASRLGGSQETQYF; cdr3_nt: TGTGCCAGCAGATTAGGGGGCAGCCAAGAGACCCAGTACTTC
cdr3_length: 13; j_call: TRBJ1-2; clone_size: NA; v_call: TRBV2; d_call: NA; cdr3_aa: CASRSQSGYGYTF; cdr3_nt: TGTGCCAGCAGGTCCCAGTCAGGCTATGGCTACACCTTC
cdr3_length: 14; j_call: TRBJ2-6; clone_size: NA; v_call: TRBV3-1/TRBV3-2; d_call: NA; cdr3_aa: CASSLEREANVLTF; cdr3_nt: TGTGCCAGCAGCCTAGAACGAGAGGCCAACGTCCTGACTTTC
cdr3_length: 16; j_call: TRBJ2-3; clone_size: NA; v_call: TRBV4-3; d_call: TRBD1; cdr3_aa: CASSQGPDRVADTQYF; cdr3_nt: TGCGCCAGCAGCCAGGGCCCAGACAGGGTAGCGGATACGCAGTATTTT
cdr3_length: 12; j_call: TRBJ1-6; clone_size: NA; v_call: TRBV6-5; d_call: NA; cdr3_aa: CASRDSNSPLHF; cdr3_nt: TGTGCCAGCAGAGACAGCAATTCACCCCTCCACTTT
cdr3_length: 14; j_call: TRBJ1-1; clone_size: NA; v_call: TRBV6-5; d_call: NA; cdr3_aa: CASRFLGGDVEAFF; cdr3_nt: TGTGCCAGCAGATTCCTAGGCGGCGATGTTGAAGCTTTCTTT
cdr3_length: 14; j_call: TRBJ1-6; clone_size: NA; v_call: TRBV10-3; d_call: NA; cdr3_aa: CAISASPNHSPLHF; cdr3_nt: TGTGCCATCAGTGCGTCTCCCAACCATTCACCCCTCCACTTT
cdr3_length: 14; j_call: TRBJ1-5; clone_size: NA; v_call: TRBV6-5; d_call: TRBD1; cdr3_aa: CASSSTGGNQPQHF; cdr3_nt: TGTGCCAGCAGCTCGACAGGGGGCAATCAGCCCCAGCATTTT
cdr3_length: 14; j_call: TRBJ1-3; clone_size: NA; v_call: TRBV19; d_call: NA; cdr3_aa: CASSIQGVVNTIYF; cdr3_nt: TGTGCCAGTAGTATACAGGGTGTGGTAAACACCATATATTTT
cdr3_length: 13; j_call: TRBJ2-1; clone_size: NA; v_call: TRBV6-5; d_call: NA; cdr3_aa: CASSYLADNEQFF; cdr3_nt: TGTGCCAGCAGTTACCTGGCGGACAATGAGCAGTTCTTC
cdr3_length: 15; j_call: TRBJ2-3; clone_size: NA; v_call: TRBV4-1; d_call: NA; cdr3_aa: CASSPGQFSTDTQYF; cdr3_nt: TGCGCCAGCAGCCCTGGACAATTTAGCACAGATACGCAGTATTTT
cdr3_length: 14; j_call: TRBJ2-2; clone_size: NA; v_call: TRBV5-1; d_call: NA; cdr3_aa: CASSLVQGTGELFF; cdr3_nt: TGCGCCAGCAGCTTGGTACAGGGCACCGGGGAGCTGTTTTTT
cdr3_length: 15; j_call: TRBJ1-5; clone_size: NA; v_call: TRBV6-2/TRBV6-3; d_call: NA; cdr3_aa: CASSYFRTSNQPQHF; cdr3_nt: TGTGCCAGCAGTTACTTTCGGACGAGTAATCAGCCCCAGCATTTT
cdr3_length: 13; j_call: TRBJ2-5; clone_size: few; v_call: TRBV2; d_call: NA; cdr3_aa: CASRAGHQETQYF; cdr3_nt: TGTGCCAGCAGGGCCGGGCACCAAGAGACCCAGTACTTC
cdr3_length: 13; j_call: TRBJ2-4; clone_size: NA; v_call: TRBV7-2; d_call: NA; cdr3_aa: CASSQDGKNIQYF; cdr3_nt: TGTGCCAGCAGCCAAGACGGTAAAAACATTCAGTACTTC
cdr3_length: 14; j_call: TRBJ2-4; clone_size: NA; v_call: TRBV27; d_call: NA; cdr3_aa: CASSVTGAKNIQYF; cdr3_nt: TGTGCCAGCAGTGTAACAGGAGCCAAAAACATTCAGTACTTC
cdr3_length: 13; j_call: TRBJ2-7; clone_size: once; v_call: TRBV27; d_call: TRBD1; cdr3_aa: CASSTGGRYEQYF; cdr3_nt: TGTGCCAGCAGTACAGGGGGCAGGTACGAGCAGTACTTC
cdr3_length: 16; j_call: TRBJ2-2; clone_size: NA; v_call: TRBV11-2; d_call: TRBD2; cdr3_aa: CASSRLAGANTGELFF; cdr3_nt: TGTGCCAGCAGCCGTCTAGCGGGGGCAAACACCGGGGAGCTGTTTTTT
cdr3_length: 14; j_call: TRBJ1-4; clone_size: NA; v_call: TRBV29-1; d_call: TRBD1; cdr3_aa: CSVVDRGPNEKLFF; cdr3_nt: TGCAGCGTGGTAGACAGGGGGCCGAATGAAAAACTGTTTTTT
cdr3_length: 15; j_call: TRBJ1-1; clone_size: NA; v_call: TRBV5-1; d_call: TRBD1; cdr3_aa: CASSRTGAGETEAFF; cdr3_nt: TGCGCCAGCAGCAGGACAGGGGCAGGTGAGACTGAAGCTTTCTTT
cdr3_length: 15; j_call: TRBJ2-1; clone_size: NA; v_call: TRBV19; d_call: NA; cdr3_aa: CASSITGIVDPEQFF; cdr3_nt: TGTGCCAGTAGTATAACAGGAATAGTGGATCCTGAGCAGTTCTTC
cdr3_length: 15; j_call: TRBJ1-5; clone_size: NA; v_call: TRBV2; d_call: NA; cdr3_aa: CASKRTGRFNQPQHF; cdr3_nt: TGTGCCAGCAAGCGGACGGGCCGATTCAATCAGCCCCAGCATTTT
cdr3_length: 18; j_call: TRBJ1-1; clone_size: once; v_call: TRBV19; d_call: NA; cdr3_aa: CASSIGVSILLPNTEAFF; cdr3_nt: TGTGCCAGTAGTATTGGAGTCTCAATCCTCCTCCCGAACACTGAAGCTTTCTTT
cdr3_length: 15; j_call: TRBJ1-3; clone_size: NA; v_call: TRBV28; d_call: NA; cdr3_aa: CASSLGHKGANTIYF; cdr3_nt: TGTGCCAGCAGTTTAGGGCATAAGGGAGCTAACACCATATATTTT
cdr3_length: 18; j_call: TRBJ1-5; clone_size: once; v_call: TRBV6-2/TRBV6-3; d_call: NA; cdr3_aa: CASSYPIRDLRGNQPQHF; cdr3_nt: TGTGCCAGCAGTTACCCGATCCGGGACCTAAGAGGCAATCAGCCCCAGCATTTT
cdr3_length: 16; j_call: TRBJ2-3; clone_size: NA; v_call: TRBV4-3; d_call: TRBD2; cdr3_aa: CASSQASGGALDTQYF; cdr3_nt: TGCGCCAGCAGCCAAGCTAGCGGGGGGGCCTTGGATACGCAGTATTTT
cdr3_length: 12; j_call: TRBJ2-7; clone_size: medium-sized; v_call: TRBV11-2; d_call: NA; cdr3_aa: CASSETGYEQYF; cdr3_nt: TGTGCCAGCAGCGAGACAGGCTACGAGCAGTACTTC
cdr3_length: 15; j_call: TRBJ1-5; clone_size: few; v_call: TRBV9; d_call: NA; cdr3_aa: CASSPTREGGQPQHF; cdr3_nt: TGTGCCAGCAGCCCCACCCGGGAAGGTGGTCAGCCCCAGCATTTT
cdr3_length: 11; j_call: TRBJ2-2; clone_size: NA; v_call: TRBV25-1; d_call: NA; cdr3_aa: CASSDIGELFF; cdr3_nt: TGTGCCAGCAGTGACATCGGGGAGCTGTTTTTT
cdr3_length: 14; j_call: TRBJ1-2; clone_size: NA; v_call: TRBV9; d_call: NA; cdr3_aa: CASTFGGGSYGYTF; cdr3_nt: TGTGCCAGCACTTTCGGAGGGGGGTCGTATGGCTACACCTTC
cdr3_length: 14; j_call: TRBJ2-1; clone_size: NA; v_call: TRBV3-1/TRBV3-2; d_call: TRBD2; cdr3_aa: CASRLANAYNEQFF; cdr3_nt: TGTGCCTCAAGACTAGCGAACGCCTACAATGAGCAGTTCTTC
cdr3_length: 14; j_call: TRBJ1-2; clone_size: NA; v_call: TRBV7-9; d_call: NA; cdr3_aa: CASSAARGYYGYTF; cdr3_nt: TGTGCCAGCAGCGCGGCCAGGGGATACTATGGCTACACCTTC
cdr3_length: 13; j_call: TRBJ1-3; clone_size: few; v_call: TRBV3-1/TRBV3-2; d_call: NA; cdr3_aa: CASSRDSRNTIYF; cdr3_nt: TGTGCCAGCAGCCGAGACAGCCGAAACACCATATATTTT
cdr3_length: 15; j_call: TRBJ1-6; clone_size: NA; v_call: TRBV19; d_call: TRBD1; cdr3_aa: CASSVPGGVNSPLHF; cdr3_nt: TGTGCCAGTAGTGTCCCAGGGGGAGTGAATTCACCCCTCCACTTT
cdr3_length: 14; j_call: TRBJ2-5; clone_size: NA; v_call: TRBV5-1; d_call: NA; cdr3_aa: CASSLGPGVETQYF; cdr3_nt: TGCGCCAGCAGCTTGGGTCCGGGGGTAGAGACCCAGTACTTC
cdr3_length: 15; j_call: TRBJ1-1; clone_size: NA; v_call: TRBV5-1; d_call: NA; cdr3_aa: CASSLIGGANTEAFF; cdr3_nt: TGCGCCAGCAGCTTGATCGGGGGAGCGAACACTGAAGCTTTCTTT
cdr3_length: 14; j_call: TRBJ1-1; clone_size: NA; v_call: TRBV7-3; d_call: NA; cdr3_aa: CASSLSRTGTEAFF; cdr3_nt: TGTGCCAGCAGCTTATCACGGACTGGGACTGAAGCTTTCTTT
cdr3_length: 15; j_call: TRBJ1-1; clone_size: few; v_call: TRBV7-8; d_call: TRBD1; cdr3_aa: CASTGQGYMNTEAFF; cdr3_nt: TGTGCCAGCACGGGACAGGGTTACATGAACACTGAAGCTTTCTTT
cdr3_length: 14; j_call: TRBJ2-3; clone_size: NA; v_call: TRBV13; d_call: TRBD1; cdr3_aa: CASVRDRGPDTQYF; cdr3_nt: TGTGCCAGCGTTAGGGACAGGGGGCCCGATACGCAGTATTTT
cdr3_length: 15; j_call: TRBJ1-5; clone_size: NA; v_call: TRBV6-2/TRBV6-3; d_call: NA; cdr3_aa: CASSSPGGGNQPQHF; cdr3_nt: TGTGCCAGCAGTTCCCCCGGGGGGGGAAATCAGCCCCAGCATTTT
cdr3_length: 12; j_call: TRBJ2-2; clone_size: NA; v_call: TRBV5-3; d_call: NA; cdr3_aa: CARSFFPGELFF; cdr3_nt: TGTGCCAGAAGCTTCTTTCCCGGGGAGCTGTTTTTT
cdr3_length: 15; j_call: TRBJ1-1; clone_size: NA; v_call: TRBV5-1; d_call: NA; cdr3_aa: CASSYSGGVGTEAFF; cdr3_nt: TGCGCCAGCAGCTACTCGGGGGGAGTCGGCACTGAAGCTTTCTTT
cdr3_length: 13; j_call: TRBJ1-2; clone_size: NA; v_call: TRBV5-5; d_call: NA; cdr3_aa: CASSLFQGDGYTF; cdr3_nt: TGTGCCAGCAGCTTGTTTCAGGGTGACGGCTACACCTTC
cdr3_length: 14; j_call: TRBJ2-1; clone_size: few; v_call: TRBV11-2; d_call: NA; cdr3_aa: CASSIRGFYNEQFF; cdr3_nt: TGTGCCAGCAGCATTCGGGGGTTCTACAATGAGCAGTTCTTC
cdr3_length: 14; j_call: TRBJ1-2; clone_size: NA; v_call: TRBV6-5; d_call: NA; cdr3_aa: CASRAGGVRLGYTF; cdr3_nt: TGTGCCAGCAGGGCCGGGGGCGTACGACTTGGCTACACCTTC
cdr3_length: 14; j_call: TRBJ2-7; clone_size: once; v_call: TRBV20-1; d_call: TRBD1; cdr3_aa: CSASRQGMLYEQYF; cdr3_nt: TGCAGTGCTAGTCGACAGGGGATGCTCTACGAGCAGTACTTC
cdr3_length: 17; j_call: TRBJ1-4; clone_size: NA; v_call: TRBV11-2; d_call: NA; cdr3_aa: CASSREGRSATNEKLFF; cdr3_nt: TGTGCCAGCAGCAGAGAGGGCAGATCGGCAACTAATGAAAAACTGTTTTTT
cdr3_length: 14; j_call: TRBJ2-5; clone_size: few; v_call: TRBV7-9; d_call: NA; cdr3_aa: CASSLGRGQETQYF; cdr3_nt: TGTGCCAGCAGCTTAGGGAGGGGCCAAGAGACCCAGTACTTC
cdr3_length: 15; j_call: TRBJ2-3; clone_size: NA; v_call: TRBV27; d_call: NA; cdr3_aa: CASTLRGPLTDTQYF; cdr3_nt: TGTGCCAGCACTCTAAGGGGACCACTCACAGATACGCAGTATTTT
cdr3_length: 16; j_call: TRBJ1-4; clone_size: NA; v_call: TRBV4-3; d_call: NA; cdr3_aa: CASSQERGRPNEKLFF; cdr3_nt: TGCGCCAGCAGCCAAGAAAGGGGCAGACCTAATGAAAAACTGTTTTTT
cdr3_length: 19; j_call: TRBJ2-6; clone_size: few; v_call: TRBV27; d_call: TRBD1; cdr3_aa: CASSPAGQGASSGANVLTF; cdr3_nt: TGTGCCAGCAGTCCCGCTGGGCAGGGGGCCTCCTCTGGGGCCAACGTCCTGACTTTC
cdr3_length: 14; j_call: TRBJ1-1; clone_size: NA; v_call: TRBV3-1/TRBV3-2; d_call: NA; cdr3_aa: CASSHGTRGTEAFF; cdr3_nt: TGTGCCAGCAGCCACGGGACCCGGGGCACTGAAGCTTTCTTT
cdr3_length: 18; j_call: TRBJ2-2; clone_size: NA; v_call: TRBV19; d_call: TRBD1; cdr3_aa: CASSIWGAGRGRNGELFF; cdr3_nt: TGTGCCAGTAGTATATGGGGAGCGGGCAGGGGGCGTAACGGGGAGCTGTTTTTT
cdr3_length: 15; j_call: TRBJ2-2; clone_size: NA; v_call: TRBV28; d_call: NA; cdr3_aa: CASRVFKGNTGELFF; cdr3_nt: TGTGCCAGCAGAGTCTTCAAGGGAAACACCGGGGAGCTGTTTTTT
cdr3_length: 13; j_call: TRBJ1-4; clone_size: NA; v_call: TRBV29-1; d_call: NA; cdr3_aa: CSVRRDLVEPMFF; cdr3_nt: TGCAGCGTCCGCCGGGACTTAGTGGAGCCCATGTTTTTT
cdr3_length: 15; j_call: TRBJ1-2; clone_size: NA; v_call: TRBV7-9; d_call: NA; cdr3_aa: CASSSAGADQRGYTF; cdr3_nt: TGTGCCAGCAGTTCGGCGGGAGCCGACCAGCGTGGCTACACCTTC
cdr3_length: 13; j_call: TRBJ1-1; clone_size: NA; v_call: TRBV2; d_call: NA; cdr3_aa: CASSERGETEAFF; cdr3_nt: TGTGCCAGCAGTGAACGGGGGGAGACTGAAGCTTTCTTT
cdr3_length: 13; j_call: TRBJ2-7; clone_size: NA; v_call: TRBV9; d_call: NA; cdr3_aa: CASSVAGRDEQYF; cdr3_nt: TGTGCCAGCAGCGTAGCAGGGCGGGACGAGCAGTACTTC